The next 31 T cell receptor beta chains were all read from a single sample in a study of blood T cell repertoires in COVID-19. The method was immunoSEQ multiplex PCR; TCRdb's version includes in-frame clones alone and lacks a portion of them. The top ten hold about 2.1% of the sample, which has about 260,000 clones, more than 75% seen once. The sample taken for sequencing was PBMCs or T cells enriched from blood (not recorded which). The receptors originated from a woman aged 50 to 65 who had recovered from COVID-19.

This clone was counted at least ten times. The V and J genes are TRBV10-3 and TRBJ1-1; D uncertain. Germline V gene sequence: CDR1 ENHRY, CDR2 SYGVKD. V was clipped by 6 bases and J by 2 bases, with 10 bases between them. The CDR3 runs to 13 residues. The CDR3: CAISYRANTEAFF. For the CDR3, the DNA is TGTGCCATCAGCTACAGAGCCAACACTGAAGCTTTCTTT.

The V gene is TRBV9, the J gene TRBJ1-1, with D maybe TRBD1 (6 bases). Between the trimmed V and J ends, which lost 0 bases and 5 bases, there was a span of 11 bases. Germline V gene lookup returns CDR1 SGDLS and CDR2 YYNGEE. The CDR3 extends over 14 amino acids. CDR3 region: CASSVVTGRTEAFF. The CDR3 nucleotides read TGTGCCAGCAGCGTAGTTACAGGGCGAACTGAAGCTTTCTTT.

This chain uses TRBV28 with TRBJ2-1, with TRBD2 identical over 8 bases. The CDR3 has 15 residues. Trimming at V came to 4 bases and at J to 8 bases, leaving 10 bases not matched to a gene. Per germline, CDR1 MDHEN and CDR2 SYDVKM. The CDR3 DNA follows: TGTGCCAGCAGTTCCCCCCGCCGGGGGGGCGATGAGCAGTTCTTC. Its translation: CASSSPRRGGDEQFF.

This clone has a handful of counts. The V and J genes are TRBV3-1 (or the pseudogene TRBV3-2) and TRBJ1-3; D not resolved. Germline-derived CDR1 and CDR2 are LGHDT and YNNKEL (reference sequence). The CDR3 loop spans 13 amino acids. The V end was cut by 0 bases, the J end by 14 bases, with 14 bases between. The chain's CDR3 is CASSQDVRGRLYF. The CDR3 region has the DNA TGTGCCAGCAGCCAAGATGTGCGGGGTCGATTATATTTT.

Only one count was recorded for this clone. The CDR3 region has the DNA TGCGCCAGCAGCCTAGATCCCACATCGTTAGAGACCCAGTACTTC. The encoded protein is CASSLDPTSLETQYF. The V and J genes are TRBV4-1 and TRBJ2-5, with D hard to call. V lost 4 bases and J lost 4, with 16 bases in between. Germline CDR1 reads MGHRA; CDR2 reads YSYEKL. This CDR3 region has 15 residues.

The J gene is TRBJ2-4, the V gene TRBV3-1 (or the pseudogene TRBV3-2); 7 nucleotides line up with TRBD2. The CDR3 contains 16 residues. In germline, CDR1 is LGHDT, CDR2 YNNKEL (reference sequence). V gave up 4 bases and J gave up 6 bases; unmatched junction bases: 12. This chain's CDR3 is CASSPLAGVAVNIQYF. In DNA form, the CDR3 reads TGTGCCAGCAGCCCCTTGGCGGGGGTAGCGGTAAACATTCAGTACTTC.

In its sample, this clone was seen a few times. The rearrangement uses TRBV13 and TRBJ2-1; D is unclear. This CDR3 spans 14 amino acids. In germline, CDR1 is PRHDT, CDR2 FYEKMQ (reference sequence). V lost 0 bases, J lost 8 bases, and 11 bases lay in between. The CDR3 sequence: CASSLGLLNDEQFF. For the CDR3, the DNA is TGTGCCAGCAGCTTAGGGCTACTTAACGATGAGCAGTTCTTC. Variable domain in full (rest from reference TRBV13 and TRBJ2-1): AAGVIQSPRHLIKEKRETATLKCYPIPRHDTVYWYQQGPGQDPQFLISFYEKMQSDKGSIPDRFSAQQFSDYHSELNMSSLELGDSALYFCASSLGLLNDEQFFGPGTRLTVL.

This clone was recorded only once. The chain links TRBV5-1 to TRBJ1-2; TRBD1 matches at 7 bases. With 5 bases clipped from V and 3 bases from J, the junction kept 10 bases outside the gene matches. The CDR3 is 15 amino acids. Germline V lookup: CDR1 SGHRS, CDR2 YFSETQ. The CDR3 DNA is TGCGCCAGCAGTCGAGACATCAGGGGGGACTATGGCTACACCTTC. Its protein is CASSRDIRGDYGYTF.

The gene calls are TRBV11-2 and TRBJ1-1, with D possibly TRBD1 on 6 matching bases. V was pared by 5 bases and J by 0 bases, with 10 bases between. This CDR3 has 14 amino acids. Per the germline V gene, CDR1 is SGHAT and CDR2 is FQNNGV. The CDR3 region has the DNA TGTGCCAGCAGCCTAAGGACAGTGAACACTGAAGCTTTCTTT. Protein product: CASSLRTVNTEAFF.

This clone occurred a few times. The gene calls are TRBV29-1 and TRBJ1-4; tentatively, D is TRBD1 (6 bases). Germline CDR1 and CDR2: SQVTM and ANQGSEA. V lost 6 bases and J lost 8, with 13 bases in between. CDR3 length equals 12 residues. The CDR3 nucleotides read TGCAGCGTGGGGCAGGGGAGAGAAAAACTGTTTTTT. Translated: CSVGQGREKLFF.

The chain uses TRBV10-3 and TRBJ2-1; 11 bases match TRBD2. The length of the CDR3 is 14 residues. Germline V gene data show CDR1 as ENHRY and CDR2 as SYGVKD. V lost 4 bases to trimming and J lost 6 bases; unmatched junction nucleotides: 2. The CDR3 sequence: CAISVSGRANEQFF. In DNA form, the CDR3 reads TGTGCCATCAGTGTTAGCGGGAGGGCCAATGAGCAGTTCTTC.

Turning to this clone: Other nucleotide sequences from this sample produce the same CDR3. V is TRBV13 and J is TRBJ2-3, with TRBD2 identical over 8 bases. Germline loops: CDR1 PRHDT, CDR2 FYEKMQ (reference sequence). J was trimmed by 1 base and V by 2 bases; bases with no gene match: 5. The CDR3 loop spans 16 amino acids. The CDR3 bases are TGTGCCAGCAGCTTAAAACGGGGGGGAGGCACAGATACGCAGTATTTT. This codes for CASSLKRGGGTDTQYF.

V and J are TRBV3-1 (or the pseudogene TRBV3-2) and TRBJ2-1; TRBD1 might be the D (6 bases). The length of the CDR3 is 15 residues. V lost 7 bases and J 4 bases, leaving 17 bases between the germline ends. From germline, CDR1 is LGHDT and CDR2 YNNKEL (reference sequence). This CDR3 reads CASTPRQGTYNEQFF. CDR3 bases: TGTGCCAGCACCCCTCGGCAGGGGACATACAATGAGCAGTTCTTC.

The chain employs TRBV5-1 and TRBJ2-1; TRBD1 matches at 10 bases. The V gene's germline CDR1 is SGHRS and CDR2 YFSETQ. Trimming took 3 bases from V and 4 from J; bases not matched to a gene: 4. The CDR3 is made up of 15 amino acids. The CDR3 reads CASSSRQGAYNEQFF. The CDR3 bases are TGCGCCAGCAGCTCCCGACAGGGGGCTTACAATGAGCAGTTCTTC.

V and J are TRBV7-9 and TRBJ2-2; TRBD1 is a possible D gene (5 bases). Between the trimmed V and J ends, which lost 8 bases and 1 base, there was a span of 5 bases. The CDR3 length is 12 residues. The germline gives CDR1 SEHNR, CDR2 FQNEAQ (reference sequence). The CDR3, as DNA: TGTGCCAGCGGACAGAACACCGGGGAGCTGTTTTTT. Protein sequence: CASGQNTGELFF.

V and J are TRBV6-2 or TRBV6-3 and TRBJ2-7; tentative D call: TRBD1 (6 bases). Trimming removed 2 bases at V and 4 bases at J, with 21 bases between. The length of the CDR3 is 17 residues. Germline loops: CDR1 MNHEY, CDR2 SVGEGT. CDR3 in DNA: TGTGCCAGCAGTTACCCGAAAGGTACAGGGCTTCTTTACGAGCAGTACTTC. Its protein product is CASSYPKGTGLLYEQYF.

This clone has just one count. This sequence joins TRBV6-4 and TRBJ2-1; a possible D gene is TRBD2 (5 bases). Trimming stripped 6 bases from V and 6 bases from J, with 18 bases between. Per the germline V gene, CDR1 is MRHNA and CDR2 is SNTAGT. This CDR3 region has 15 residues. This CDR3 reads CASSPLASFGNEQFF. DNA of the CDR3: TGTGCCAGCAGCCCTCTAGCTTCGTTTGGCAATGAGCAGTTCTTC.

The J gene is TRBJ1-2, the V gene TRBV6-5; D is ambiguous. Germline CDR1 reads MNHEY; CDR2 reads SVGAGI. Trimming cost V 0 bases and J 8 bases, with 13 bases left between them. The CDR3 has 14 residues. This chain's CDR3 is CASSYSEVMSGYTF. The CDR3 DNA is TGTGCCAGCAGTTACTCGGAGGTAATGAGCGGCTACACCTTC.

The gene calls are TRBV7-2 and TRBJ1-2, with D tentatively TRBD1 (5 bases). CDR1 SGHTA and CDR2 FQGNSA come from the germline V gene. The CDR3 covers 15 residues. V was cut by 5 bases and J by 0 bases, with 13 bases left in between. CDR3 loop: CASSPGGAANYGYTF. The CDR3 DNA is TGTGCCAGCAGCCCCGGGGGAGCTGCTAACTATGGCTACACCTTC.

The chain combines TRBV6-1 with TRBJ2-5; possibly TRBD1 for D (6 bases). This CDR3 comprises 15 residues. V was trimmed by 0 bases and J by 0 bases, leaving 8 bases between them. From germline, CDR1 is MNHNS and CDR2 SASEGT. CDR3 protein: CASSEATGNQETQYF. CDR3 DNA: TGTGCCAGCAGTGAAGCAACAGGGAACCAAGAGACCCAGTACTTC.

This clone was recorded once. The chain carries TRBV28 and TRBJ1-4, with D perhaps matching TRBD1 (5 bases). The CDR3 length is 14 residues. With 1 base removed from V and 7 bases from J, the gap between germline ends came to 10 bases. Germline CDR1 and CDR2: MDHEN and SYDVKM. DNA of the CDR3: TGTGCCAGCAGTTTATCAGGGTCGGTTGAAAAACTGTTTTTT. Translation: CASSLSGSVEKLFF.

For the CDR3, the DNA is TGTGCCAGCAGCTTAGCGCCTGTGTACAGTTCCTACGAGCAGTACTTC. It specifies CASSLAPVYSSYEQYF. This chain links TRBV7-2 with TRBJ2-7; D gene uncertain. The germline CDR1 and CDR2 sequences are SGHTA and FQGNSA. V gave up 0 bases and J gave up 1 base, with 13 bases separating them. This CDR3 spans 16 amino acids. The whole variable domain, remainder taken from reference TRBV7-2 and TRBJ2-7, is GAGVSQSPSNKVTEKGKDVELRCDPISGHTALYWYRQSLGQGLEFLIYFQGNSAPDKSGLPSDRFSAERTGGSVSTLTIQRTQQEDSAVYLCASSLAPVYSSYEQYFGPGTRLTVT.

The chain uses TRBV7-8 and TRBJ1-4; D is unclear. V was trimmed by 1 base and J by 4 bases, leaving 16 bases between them. Germline values: CDR1 SGHVS, CDR2 FQNEAQ. CDR3 size: 17 residues. CDR3 in amino acids: CASSLGLGRNYNEKLFF. For the CDR3, the DNA is TGTGCCAGCAGCTTAGGTCTCGGTCGAAACTATAATGAAAAACTGTTTTTT.

V gene TRBV3-1 (or the pseudogene TRBV3-2) combines with J gene TRBJ2-1, with 7 bases that match TRBD1. V shed 2 bases and J 8 bases; nucleotides not matched to a gene: 6. Germline CDR1 reads LGHDT; CDR2 reads YNNKEL (reference sequence). This CDR3 region has 14 residues. CDR3 sequence: CASSQPGQLDEQFF. The CDR3 nucleotides read TGTGCCAGCAGCCAACCGGGACAGTTGGATGAGCAGTTCTTC.

This sequence joins TRBV15 and TRBJ2-1; D perhaps matches TRBD2 (6 bases). This CDR3 comprises 14 residues. The V and J ends lost 1 base and 8 bases respectively, with 12 bases between them. The germline V gene has CDR1 LNHNV and CDR2 YYDKDF (reference sequence). The CDR3 sequence is CATSRGGEVYEQFF. CDR3 DNA sequence: TGTGCCACCAGCAGAGGGGGGGAGGTGTATGAGCAGTTCTTC.

This chain connects TRBV7-2 to TRBJ1-2, with 9 nucleotides matching TRBD1. This CDR3 comprises 15 residues. V dropped 3 bases and J dropped 4; count of bases not matched to a gene: 6. The V gene's germline CDR1 is SGHTA and CDR2 FQGNSA. CDR3 sequence: CASSLGQGVGYGYTF. The CDR3 nucleotides read TGTGCCAGCAGCTTGGGACAGGGTGTTGGCTATGGCTACACCTTC.

The DNA of the CDR3 is TGTGCCAGCAGCTCCACCGGGGTCTCCTCCTACGAGCAGTACTTC. This translates into CASSSTGVSSYEQYF. The chain couples TRBV11-3 to TRBJ2-7; perhaps TRBD2 as D (5 bases). This CDR3 is built from 15 residues. The ends were cut back, 4 bases at V and 0 bases at J, with 13 bases in the middle. Germline V lookup: CDR1 SGHNT, CDR2 YENEEA.

This rearrangement joins TRBV19 to TRBJ1-1; D is uncertain. V dropped 0 bases and J dropped 13 bases, with 9 bases sitting between them. CDR1 LNHDA and CDR2 SQIVND come from the germline V gene (reference sequence). CDR3 length: 11 amino acids. CDR3 sequence (DNA): TGTGCCAGTAGTATAGAAACAGTGGTTTTCTTT. This encodes CASSIETVVFF.

This rearrangement joins TRBV28 to TRBJ2-7; TRBD2 agrees at 12 bases. With 5 bases clipped from V and 3 bases from J, the junction kept 5 bases outside the gene matches. The CDR3 loop spans 15 amino acids. Per germline, CDR1 MDHEN and CDR2 SYDVKM. The CDR3 loop reads CASSPSGRVDYEQYF. In DNA, the CDR3 is TGTGCCAGCAGTCCTAGCGGGAGGGTCGACTACGAGCAGTACTTC. The whole variable domain, filled in from reference TRBV28 and TRBJ2-7, reads DVKVTQSSRYLVKRTGEKVFLECVQDMDHENMFWYRQDPGLGLRLIYFSYDVKMKEKGDIPEGYSVSREKKERFSLILESASTNQTSMYLCASSPSGRVDYEQYFGPGTRLTVT.

The chain couples TRBV24-1 to TRBJ2-6, with TRBD2 as a possible D gene (6 bases). Germline V lookup: CDR1 KGHDR, CDR2 SFDVKD. The V gene lost 5 bases and the J gene lost 0 bases, with 10 bases spanning the gap. CDR3 length: 16 amino acids. The CDR3 nucleotides read TGTGCCACCAGTGGGAGGGACTCCTCTGGGGCCAACGTCCTGACTTTC. Translated: CATSGRDSSGANVLTF.

The chain couples TRBV9 to TRBJ1-1, with no clear D. Deletions cut 3 bases from V and 2 bases from J, with 11 bases between. Germline-derived CDR1 and CDR2 are SGDLS and YYNGEE. This CDR3 comprises 14 residues. CDR3 nucleotides: TGTGCCAGCAGCGAGCACCGGGGAAACACTGAAGCTTTCTTT. The encoded protein is CASSEHRGNTEAFF.